This T cell receptor beta chain derives from a study of neoadjuvant anti-PD-1 for oral cavity cancer. About the study: Nivolumab at 3 mg/kg was mostly given biweekly, three to four doses, pre-surgery.

The method was immunoSEQ multiplex PCR; TCRdb's version includes in-frame clones alone and lacks a portion of them. The sample consists of about 62,000 clones, roughly 84% of them appearing once. The CDR3 runs 15 residues. Looked up from germline, CDR1 is SGHRS and CDR2 is YFSETQ. Trimming cost V 0 bases and J 5 bases; bases outside gene matches: 4. These newly diagnosed stage II-IVA oral cavity squamous cell carcinoma patients had no prior systemic or radiation treatment. This receptor was obtained from a person aged 35-79 years with oral cavity squamous cell carcinoma. The sample consisted of PBMCs, taken before nivolumab (anti-PD-1) treatment. The rearrangement joins TRBV5-1 to TRBJ2-2; 7 positions match TRBD1. The CDR3 DNA sequence: TGCGCCAGCAGCTTGGGGACAGGCTTTACCGGGGAGCTGTTTTTT. It encodes CASSLGTGFTGELFF.